The T cell receptor beta chain under discussion was sequenced for a study of post-analysis software for immune sequencing data. Unique molecular identifiers tagged the TCR beta cDNA libraries. TCRdb independently ran MiXCR on the PCR reads; one entry per CDR3 protein. The data hold 700,000 to 900,000 distinct CDR3 sequences, with around 45% observed a single time. Study-level findings and limits: Compared with controls, patients showed significantly lower normalized Chao1 diversity. The five TRBV segments detected at higher frequency in patients than in controls included TRBV5-6, TRBV5-1 and TRBV20-1.

This clonotype was seen a handful of times. Its cognate antigen is unknown. Germline loops: CDR1 SGHVS, CDR2 FQNEAQ. CDR3 length: 15 amino acids. V was trimmed by 6 bases and J by 0 bases, leaving 13 bases between them. This TCR was recovered from a girl under 18 with multiple sclerosis. Sequenced sample: blood. The chain couples TRBV7-8 to TRBJ2-3; perhaps TRBD2 as D (5 bases). In DNA form, the CDR3 reads TGTGCCAGCAGGAAAGGACGGACTAGCACAGATACGCAGTATTTT. The encoded protein is CASRKGRTSTDTQYF.